This entry describes one T cell receptor (beta chain). The antigen is not known. Germline V gene data show CDR1 as SGHNT and CDR2 as YYREEE (reference sequence). CDR3 length: 15 residues. Between the trimmed V and J ends, which lost 4 bases and 4 bases, there was a span of 15 bases. Time point defined: cycle 4 day 1 (C4D1), after less than 7 weeks of nivolumab. No patient escaped relapse after autologous stem cell transplantation, and brentuximab vedotin exposure varied. The table came from immunoSEQ multiplex PCR; TCRdb's copy has only in-frame clones and leaves some out. This sample carries about 90,000 clones, around nine tenths of them seen once, and the ten largest clones take approximately 2.9%. The sample originates from a study of PD-1 blockade in classical Hodgkin lymphoma. Overall study context: Intravenous infusions of nivolumab 3 mg/kg reached patients every 2 weeks. General study points: Diversity in CD4+ TCRs, unlike that measured in CD8+ TCRs, had risen significantly by C4D1.

This TCR came from a human donor with classical Hodgkin lymphoma. This material consisted of peripheral blood mononuclear cells (PBMCs), taken before the fourth cycle of nivolumab. V and J are TRBV5-4 and TRBJ1-3; maybe TRBD1 (5 bases). CDR3 loop: CASSASREPGNTIYF. The CDR3 DNA reads as TGTGCCAGCAGCGCCTCCAGGGAGCCCGGAAACACCATATATTTT. The whole variable domain, filled in from reference TRBV5-4 and TRBJ1-3, reads ETGVTQSPTHLIKTRGQQVTLRCSSQSGHNTVSWYQQALGQGPQFIFQYYREEENGRGNFPPRFSGLQFPNYSSELNVNALELDDSALYLCASSASREPGNTIYFGEGSWLTVV.